These 11 T cell receptor beta chains share one sample of origin, sequenced in a study of shared clonotypes between healthy human individuals (TCRdb year 2020). The library was produced with the immunoSEQ multiplex PCR assay. TCRdb re-hosts the immuneACCESS table, in-frame sequences only. Its copies lack some clones; in the studies checked, an unresolved V gene accounts for under half of them, and the cause for the rest is not known. In all, the sample holds 2 million to 3 million clones, and approximately 93% of those were seen once. The ten largest clones add up to roughly 0.36% of the sample. Sequencing was carried out using naive CD4+ T cells from PBMCs. The cell subset or site label, read with the paper, signifies: CD45RA+ positively selected. All receptors come from a young man in good health. Some clones in this sample may be carry-over from other donors' samples.

The chain joins TRBV2 to TRBJ2-5; D perhaps matches TRBD1 (5 bases). Per germline, CDR1 SNHLY and CDR2 FYNNEI. Trimming took 6 bases from V and 1 from J, leaving 12 bases between them. The CDR3 runs 14 residues. CDR3: CASSQTEFQETQYF. The DNA of the CDR3 is TGTGCCAGCAGCCAGACAGAGTTCCAAGAGACCCAGTACTTC.

The rearrangement uses TRBV19 and TRBJ2-6, with D uncertain. Trimming removed 7 bases from V and 0 bases from J, with 10 bases in between. This CDR3 contains 15 residues. CDR1 is LNHDA, CDR2 SQIVND, per germline (reference sequence). In nucleotides, the CDR3 is TGTGCCAGTACCAGATCGTCCTCTGGGGCCAACGTCCTGACTTTC. It specifies CASTRSSSGANVLTF.

V gene TRBV28 combines with J gene TRBJ1-3; TRBD1 agrees at 9 bases. Germline values: CDR1 MDHEN, CDR2 SYDVKM. J lost 7 bases, V lost 5 bases, and 12 bases had no gene match. The length of the CDR3 is 16 residues. The CDR3 protein is CASSLFPGQGRNTIYF. The CDR3, as DNA: TGTGCCAGCAGTCTATTTCCGGGACAGGGAAGGAACACCATATATTTT. The full variable domain, with the rest looked up from reference TRBV28 and TRBJ1-3, is DVKVTQSSRYLVKRTGEKVFLECVQDMDHENMFWYRQDPGLGLRLIYFSYDVKMKEKGDIPEGYSVSREKKERFSLILESASTNQTSMYLCASSLFPGQGRNTIYFGEGSWLTVV.

In this sample, this clone turned up once. This sequence joins TRBV6-5 and TRBJ2-5, with TRBD2 matching 9 bases. The length of the CDR3 is 16 residues. CDR1 is MNHEY and CDR2 is SVGAGI in the germline V gene. The ends lost 2 bases at V and 3 bases at J; junction bases unmatched: 7. Here the CDR3 DNA reads TGTGCCAGCAGTTACGGGTCGGGACTAGCTGAAGAGACCCAGTACTTC. Protein sequence: CASSYGSGLAEETQYF.

The chain uses TRBV5-6 and TRBJ2-7, with a possible D match to TRBD1 (6 bases). The CDR3 length is 15 residues. Germline assignment: CDR1 SGHDT and CDR2 YYEEEE. The V end was cut by 4 bases, the J end by 2 bases, with 16 bases between. As DNA, the CDR3 is TGTGCCAGCAGCCTCTTGGGGGCGGGCCCCTACGAGCAGTACTTC. Translating gives CASSLLGAGPYEQYF. Full variable domain (rest looked up from reference TRBV5-6 and TRBJ2-7): DAGVTQSPTHLIKTRGQQVTLRCSPKSGHDTVSWYQQALGQGPQFIFQYYEEEERQRGNFPDRFSGHQFPNYSSELNVNALLLGDSALYLCASSLLGAGPYEQYFGPGTRLTVT.

V and J are TRBV15 and TRBJ2-3; D not certain. There are 14 residues in the CDR3. From germline, CDR1 is LNHNV and CDR2 YYDKDF (reference sequence). The V and J ends lost 2 bases and 4 bases respectively, with 10 bases between them. The CDR3 coding sequence is TGTGCCACCAGCAGACAGGCTCTCGCAGATACGCAGTATTTT. Residues: CATSRQALADTQYF.

Details on this clone: Other DNA sequences of this sample code for an identical CDR3. The chain uses TRBV5-5 and TRBJ1-5, with 9 positions matching TRBD1. Germline trimming cut 4 bases from V and 5 bases from J; bases unmatched to any gene: 1. The CDR3 has 13 residues. Germline CDR1 reads SGHKS; CDR2 reads YYEKEE (reference sequence). This chain's CDR3 is CASSRDRDQPQHF. The CDR3 bases are TGTGCCAGCAGCAGGGACAGGGATCAGCCCCAGCATTTT.

CDR3 sequence: CASSFRGSDYGYTF. CDR3 bases: TGTGCCAGCAGCTTTAGGGGATCTGACTATGGCTACACCTTC. The J gene is TRBJ1-2, the V gene TRBV11-2; perhaps TRBD1 as D (5 bases). The CDR3 covers 14 residues. V shed 3 bases and J shed 3 bases, with 11 bases lying between them. CDR1 and CDR2 from the germline V gene are SGHAT and FQNNGV.

The chain uses TRBV5-4 and TRBJ2-7; weak D call: TRBD1 (6 bases). This CDR3 has 14 residues. CDR1 is SGHNT, CDR2 YYREEE, per germline (reference sequence). V lost 4 bases and J 3 bases, leaving 14 bases between the germline ends. The CDR3 region is CASSINRENYEQYF. The DNA of the CDR3 is TGTGCCAGCAGCATAAACAGGGAGAACTACGAGCAGTACTTC.

CDR3 DNA sequence: TGTGCCATCAGTGAGTCGGGACAGCTCACTGAAGCTTTCTTT. Its protein product is CAISESGQLTEAFF. The gene calls are TRBV10-3 and TRBJ1-1; TRBD1 matches 7 bases. Germline V gene sequence: CDR1 ENHRY, CDR2 SYGVKD. CDR3 length: 14 amino acids. Germline trimming cut 0 bases from V and 4 bases from J; bases unmatched to any gene: 2.

The genes are TRBV14 and TRBJ2-7; 10 nucleotides match TRBD1. Germline V lookup: CDR1 SGHDN, CDR2 FVKESK. The CDR3 consists of 14 residues. V was clipped by 5 bases and J by 8 bases; unmatched bases: 9. The CDR3 DNA reads as TGTGCCAGCAGCGACGGGACAGGGGCTACGAAGCAGTACTTC. Amino acids: CASSDGTGATKQYF.